A single TCR beta chain is shown here with its context. Its target is not known. This CDR3 region has 16 residues. Germline V gives CDR1 SSHAT, CDR2 FNYEAQ (reference sequence). The V and J ends lost 6 bases and 5 bases, in that order; junction bases with no gene match: 13. Sequencing was performed with immunoSEQ multiplex PCR; in TCRdb, only in-frame clones are kept and a portion is missing. The table has 45,000 to 60,000 clones, 65% to 85% seen once. These data are taken from a study of PD-1 blockade in classical Hodgkin lymphoma. The study, taken as a whole, reports: Unlike CD8+ TCR diversity, which did not rise significantly by C4D1, CD4+ TCR diversity did.

Every patient had relapsed following autologous stem cell transplantation, and cohorts differed in brentuximab vedotin exposure. The chain joins TRBV7-7 to TRBJ2-5, with 9 bases aligning to TRBD1. This clonotype was sampled from a human donor with classical Hodgkin lymphoma. Material: peripheral blood mononuclear cells (PBMCs), obtained at baseline. The DNA for the CDR3 is TGTGCCAGCAGAGCGTTGGCGGGACAGGGAGGGGAGACCCAGTACTTC. Protein product: CASRALAGQGGETQYF. The whole variable domain, remainder taken from reference TRBV7-7 and TRBJ2-5, is GAGVSQSPRYKVTKRGQDVTLRCDPISSHATLYWYQQALGQGPEFLTYFNYEAQPDKSGLPSDRFSAERPEGSISTLTIQRTEQRDSAMYRCASRALAGQGGETQYFGPGTRLLVL.